This T cell receptor (beta chain) was profiled in a study of cytomegalovirus exposure and HLA in healthy donors. Study details: Researchers previously reported finding 90 million to 130 million unique TCR beta sequences from around 200 million T cells.

The germline V and J ends were trimmed by 7 bases and 7 bases, with 16 bases remaining between them. Per germline, CDR1 SQVTM and CDR2 ANQGSEA. CDR3 length: 13 amino acids. General study results and limits: Researchers counted approximately 160 TCR beta chains as cytomegalovirus-associated. In a later analysis, parvovirus B19, influenza, CMV and Epstein-Barr virus appeared linked to several top co-occurrence clusters. Association of some 18,000 TCR beta sequences with HLA alleles was found at 0.05 false discovery rate in a later analysis.

The PCR used 60 Vbeta and 13 Jbeta primers. Method: immunoSEQ multiplex PCR; TCRdb's copy keeps in-frame clones and lacks some. The repertoire holds roughly 90,000 clones, with under 80% as singletons. Of note for this clone: Its antigen is still unknown.

The clonotype originates from a man younger than 40 in good health and CMV-seropositive. The chain combines TRBV29-1 with TRBJ1-4; D uncertain. The sequenced sample was PBMCs. The DNA of the CDR3 is TGCAGCGCCGTCGGGGAGGGTGTTGAAAAACTGTTTTTT. This sequence encodes CSAVGEGVEKLFF.